These 2 T cell receptor beta chains were sequenced from one sample in a study of blood T cell repertoires in COVID-19. Assay: immunoSEQ multiplex PCR; the TCRdb copy retains only in-frame clones and omits some. The sample lists over 130,000 clones; around 73% were seen once. Material for sequencing was peripheral blood. Receptors were obtained from a woman in her 50s with active or convalescent COVID-19.

This chain uses TRBV28 with TRBJ2-7, with D possibly being TRBD1 (8 bases). Germline CDR1 and CDR2: MDHEN and SYDVKM. The germline V and J ends were trimmed by 0 bases and 0 bases, with 24 bases remaining between them. The CDR3 totals 20 residues. The CDR3 region has the DNA TGTGCCAGCAGTTTATGGGGAGGGACAGGACCTCAACTCATCTCCTACGAGCAGTACTTC. This codes for CASSLWGGTGPQLISYEQYF.

V is TRBV29-1 and J is TRBJ1-1; tentative D call: TRBD1 (5 bases). The CDR3 length is 12 residues. V was cut by 4 bases and J by 4 bases, with 10 bases left in between. CDR1 and CDR2 (germline): SQVTM, ANQGSEA. The CDR3: CSVAQGITEAFF. CDR3 nucleotides: TGCAGCGTTGCTCAGGGTATCACTGAAGCTTTCTTT.